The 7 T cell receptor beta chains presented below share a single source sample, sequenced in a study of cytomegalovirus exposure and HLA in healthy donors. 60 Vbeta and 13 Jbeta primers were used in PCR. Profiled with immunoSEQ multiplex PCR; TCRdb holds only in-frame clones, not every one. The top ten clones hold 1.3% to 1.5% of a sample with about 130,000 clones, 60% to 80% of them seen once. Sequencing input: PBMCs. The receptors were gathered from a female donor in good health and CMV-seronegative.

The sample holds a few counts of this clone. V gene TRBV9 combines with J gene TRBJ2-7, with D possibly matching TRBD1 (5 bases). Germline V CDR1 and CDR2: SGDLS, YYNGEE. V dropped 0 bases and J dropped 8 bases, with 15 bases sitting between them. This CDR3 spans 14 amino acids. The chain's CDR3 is CASSVGPGPTKQYF. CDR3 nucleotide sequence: TGTGCCAGCAGCGTAGGGCCAGGGCCTACGAAGCAGTACTTC.

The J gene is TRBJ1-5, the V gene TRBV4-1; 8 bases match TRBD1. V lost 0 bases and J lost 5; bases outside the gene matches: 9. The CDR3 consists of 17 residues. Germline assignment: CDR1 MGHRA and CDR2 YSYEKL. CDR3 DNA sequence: TGCGCCAGCAGCCAAGATGGTTGGGGCAGGGGGCATCAGCCCCAGCATTTT. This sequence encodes CASSQDGWGRGHQPQHF.

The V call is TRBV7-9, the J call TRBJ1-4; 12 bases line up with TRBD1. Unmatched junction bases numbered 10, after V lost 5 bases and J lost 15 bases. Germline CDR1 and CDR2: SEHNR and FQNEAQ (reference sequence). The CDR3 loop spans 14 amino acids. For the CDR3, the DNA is TGTGCCAGCAGCCTCGGGACAGGGGGCTTTCGGGTGTTTTTT. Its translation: CASSLGTGGFRVFF.

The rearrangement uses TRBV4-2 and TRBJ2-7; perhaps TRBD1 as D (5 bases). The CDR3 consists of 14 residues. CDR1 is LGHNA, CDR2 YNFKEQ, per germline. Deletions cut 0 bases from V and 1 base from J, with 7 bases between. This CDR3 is CASSQDRASYEQYF. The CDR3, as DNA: TGTGCCAGCAGCCAAGACAGGGCATCCTACGAGCAGTACTTC.

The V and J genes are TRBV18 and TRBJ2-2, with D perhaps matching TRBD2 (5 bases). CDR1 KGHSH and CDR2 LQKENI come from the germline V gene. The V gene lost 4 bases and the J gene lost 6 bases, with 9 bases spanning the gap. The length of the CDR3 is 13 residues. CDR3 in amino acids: CASSLVGAGELFF. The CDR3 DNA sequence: TGTGCCAGCTCACTAGTGGGAGCCGGGGAGCTGTTTTTT.

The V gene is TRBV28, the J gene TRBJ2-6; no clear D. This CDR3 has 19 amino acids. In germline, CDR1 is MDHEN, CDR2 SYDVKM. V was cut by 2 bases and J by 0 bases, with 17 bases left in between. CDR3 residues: CASSLEAPPVSSGANVLTF. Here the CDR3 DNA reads TGTGCCAGCAGTTTAGAAGCCCCCCCCGTTAGCTCTGGGGCCAACGTCCTGACTTTC.

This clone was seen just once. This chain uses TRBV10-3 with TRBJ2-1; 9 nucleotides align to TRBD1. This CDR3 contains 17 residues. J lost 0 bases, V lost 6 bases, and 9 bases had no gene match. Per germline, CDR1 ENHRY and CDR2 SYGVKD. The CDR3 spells CAISPGQGKDSYNEQFF. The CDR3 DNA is TGTGCCATCAGCCCTGGACAGGGGAAAGACTCCTACAATGAGCAGTTCTTC.